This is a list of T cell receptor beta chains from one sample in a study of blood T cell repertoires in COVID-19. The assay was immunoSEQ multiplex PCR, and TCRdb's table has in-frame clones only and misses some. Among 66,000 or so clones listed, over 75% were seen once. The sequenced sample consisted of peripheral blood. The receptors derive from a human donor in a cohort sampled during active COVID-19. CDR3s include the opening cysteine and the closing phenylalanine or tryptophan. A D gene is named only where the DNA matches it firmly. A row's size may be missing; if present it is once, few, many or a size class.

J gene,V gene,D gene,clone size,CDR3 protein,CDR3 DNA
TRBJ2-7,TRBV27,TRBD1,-,CASSSWDRSSYEQYF,TGTGCCAGCAGTTCCTGGGACAGGAGCTCCTACGAGCAGTACTTC
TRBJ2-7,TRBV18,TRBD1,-,CASSPKSQGAGEQYF,TGTGCCAGCTCACCGAAATCACAGGGGGCGGGCGAGCAGTACTTC
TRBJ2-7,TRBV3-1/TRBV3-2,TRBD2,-,CASSQGSGSLGNEQYF,TGTGCCAGCAGCCAAGGGAGCGGGAGCCTTGGCAACGAGCAGTACTTC
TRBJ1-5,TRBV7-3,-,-,CASSLGDTVNQPQHF,TGTGCCAGCAGCTTAGGGGACACCGTCAATCAGCCCCAGCATTTT
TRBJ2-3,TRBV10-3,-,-,CAISESGGSTDTQYF,TGTGCCATCAGTGAGTCCGGGGGAAGCACAGATACGCAGTATTTT
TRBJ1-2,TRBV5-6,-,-,CASSLVENSNYGYTF,TGTGCCAGCAGCTTGGTGGAGAATTCTAACTATGGCTACACCTTC
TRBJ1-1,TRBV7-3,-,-,CASSLTADTEAFF,TGTGCCAGCAGCTTAACCGCAGATACTGAAGCTTTCTTT
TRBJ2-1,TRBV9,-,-,CASSVSGALSYNEQFF,TGTGCCAGCAGCGTAAGTGGGGCCCTCTCCTACAATGAGCAGTTCTTC
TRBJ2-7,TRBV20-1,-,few,CSARDYPRGEQYF,TGCAGTGCTCGTGACTATCCTCGGGGCGAGCAGTACTTC
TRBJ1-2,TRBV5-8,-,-,CASSLVSGVGYTF,TGTGCCAGCAGCTTGGTGTCAGGGGTTGGCTACACCTTC
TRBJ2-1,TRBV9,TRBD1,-,CASSVDTGQSSYNEQFF,TGTGCCAGCAGCGTAGATACGGGACAGAGCTCCTACAATGAGCAGTTCTTC
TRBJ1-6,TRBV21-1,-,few,CASSKKGQFHNSPLHF,TGTGCCAGCAGCAAAAAGGGACAGTTTCATAATTCACCCCTCCACTTT
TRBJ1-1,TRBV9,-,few,CASSGLGNLNTEAFF,TGTGCCAGCAGCGGGCTCGGGAACTTGAACACTGAAGCTTTCTTT
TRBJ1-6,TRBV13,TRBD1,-,CASSLDRGRGSSPLHF,TGTGCCAGCAGCCTGGACAGGGGGCGCGGGAGTTCACCCCTCCACTTT
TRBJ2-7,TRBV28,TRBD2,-,CASSSSSGNSYEQYF,TGTGCCAGCAGTTCTTCTAGCGGCAATTCCTACGAGCAGTACTTC
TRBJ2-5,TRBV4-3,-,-,CASSQGASGQETQYF,TGCGCCAGCAGCCAAGGGGCCAGCGGCCAAGAGACCCAGTACTTC
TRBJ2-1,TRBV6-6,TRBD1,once,CASGNRGLSYNEQFF,TGTGCCAGCGGAAACAGGGGGCTTTCCTACAATGAGCAGTTCTTC
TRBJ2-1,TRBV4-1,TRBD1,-,CASSQDPTGGLVTYNEQFF,TGCGCCAGCAGCCAAGATCCGACAGGGGGTCTAGTTACCTACAATGAGCAGTTCTTC
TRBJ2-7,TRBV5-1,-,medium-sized,CASSLLHEQYF,TGCGCCAGCAGCTTGCTCCACGAGCAGTACTTC
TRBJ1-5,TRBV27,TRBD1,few,CASSLFAPPTGAKQPQHF,TGTGCCAGCAGTTTATTCGCCCCTCCGACAGGGGCTAAGCAGCCCCAGCATTTT
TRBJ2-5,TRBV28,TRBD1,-,CASSLQGATETQYF,TGTGCCAGCAGTTTACAGGGGGCGACCGAGACCCAGTACTTC
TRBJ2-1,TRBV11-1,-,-,CASSLSRVSTYNEQFF,TGTGCCAGCAGCTTATCACGCGTCTCCACCTACAATGAGCAGTTCTTC
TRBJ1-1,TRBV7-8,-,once,CASSLVQGNTEAFF,TGTGCCAGCAGCTTAGTTCAGGGTAACACTGAAGCTTTCTTT